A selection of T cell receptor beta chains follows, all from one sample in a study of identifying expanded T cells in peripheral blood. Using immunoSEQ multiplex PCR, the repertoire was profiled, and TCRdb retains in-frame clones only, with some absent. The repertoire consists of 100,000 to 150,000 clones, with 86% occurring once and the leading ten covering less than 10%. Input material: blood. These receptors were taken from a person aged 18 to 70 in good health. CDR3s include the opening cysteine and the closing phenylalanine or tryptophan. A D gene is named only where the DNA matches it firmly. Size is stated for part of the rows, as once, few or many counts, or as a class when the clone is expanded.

TGTGCCAGCAGCGACGGAGCAACTAATGAAAAACTGTTTTTT	CASSDGATNEKLFF	NA	NA	TRBV9	TRBJ1-4
TGTGCCAGCAGTTGGGACTCGTTCTCCTACAATGAGCAGTTCTTC	CASSWDSFSYNEQFF	NA	NA	TRBV27	TRBJ2-1
TGCGCCAGCAGCTTGGGTGGACAGGCTACCTACGAGCAGTACTTC	CASSLGGQATYEQYF	NA	TRBD1	TRBV5-1	TRBJ2-7
TGTGCCAGCTCAGAAGACAAGGGGGATACTGAAGCTTTCTTT	CASSEDKGDTEAFF	NA	NA	TRBV18	TRBJ1-1
TGTGCCAGCAGCTTCGTCGGGGACAAAGTGGAGCAGTACTTC	CASSFVGDKVEQYF	NA	NA	TRBV11-2	TRBJ2-7
TGTGCCAGCAGTGCCAGGGAGCAGTACTTC	CASSAREQYF	few	NA	TRBV25-1	TRBJ2-7
TGTGCCAGCAGCTCGGGTGGGGGAGCTGGAAACACCATATATTTT	CASSSGGGAGNTIYF	few	NA	TRBV5-4	TRBJ1-3
TGTGCCAGCAGCCGAGGAGGACAGGATTCAGATACGCAGTATTTT	CASSRGGQDSDTQYF	NA	TRBD1	TRBV6-5	TRBJ2-3
TGTGCCAGTAGTATCGGCAGGGGGGGTTACGAGCAGTACTTC	CASSIGRGGYEQYF	NA	NA	TRBV19	TRBJ2-7
TGTGCCAGCAACATACTAGCGGGAGGGCCCGGCACAGATACGCAGTATTTT	CASNILAGGPGTDTQYF	once	TRBD2	TRBV28	TRBJ2-3
TGTGCCAGCAGTGGACAGGGGAGCTCCTATAATTCACCCCTCCACTTT	CASSGQGSSYNSPLHF	NA	TRBD1	TRBV6-6	TRBJ1-6
TGTGCCAGCAGCTTAGTGGGCCTAGCGGGGGAAAACATTCAGTACTTC	CASSLVGLAGENIQYF	NA	TRBD2	TRBV7-8	TRBJ2-4
TGTGCCAGCAGTTACTCGGCCAAAGCTAACTATGGCTACACCTTC	CASSYSAKANYGYTF	NA	NA	TRBV6-5	TRBJ1-2
TGTGCCACCTCAGGGGACGGCTCCTACAATGAGCAGTTCTTC	CATSGDGSYNEQFF	NA	NA	TRBV10-3	TRBJ2-1
TGTGCCAGTAAAGGGACTGCAAACACAGATACGCAGTATTTT	CASKGTANTDTQYF	NA	NA	TRBV19	TRBJ2-3
TGTGCCAGCAGTGACTACAGGGGAGTTCCCTACAATGAGCAGTTCTTC	CASSDYRGVPYNEQFF	NA	TRBD1	TRBV28	TRBJ2-1